One T cell receptor (beta chain) is described in this entry. This clone was observed a few times. What antigen it recognizes has not been identified. Base qualities were left out, and no much larger clone turns up one base away. The immunoSEQ Assay, a bias-controlled multiplex PCR, was used to amplify TCRbeta CDR3 regions from genomic DNA. The study's own analysis went as follows. Within the assay, amplification of reference gene primers was used to estimate how many nucleated cells each sample contained. Sequence reads were collapsed and filtered to measure the absolute abundance of every unique TCRbeta CDR3 rearrangement. For each sample, productive Simpson clonality was calculated by taking the square root of Simpson's diversity index across productive rearrangements. The clones in this table, taken by TCRdb from immuneACCESS, are in-frame only. Not every clone is retained; where verified, under half of the shortfall comes from an unresolved V gene, and the cause of the rest is unknown. V, J and clone size were drawn from that table, and D and trimming were deduced from the DNA. In all, the sample holds about 140,000 clones, and 84% of those were seen once. The ten largest clones take up about 4% of the sample.

This sample is part of a study of blood T cell repertoires in COVID-19 (dated by TCRdb to about 2020). Looking at the study overall: Recovered participants in ImmuneRACE Cohort 3 were defined as having two consecutive negative NP/OP PCR tests, clearance from a healthcare professional, or resolution of symptoms. Collaborator samples came from the United States, Italy and Spain and covered acute and convalescent phases of COVID-19. The material from the prospective study consisted of cDNA or gDNA derived from T cells, B-cell-depleted T cells, or PBMCs. Subjects who had been exposed to COVID-19, were actively infected with it, or had recovered from it provided the deeply sampled blood TCRbeta repertoires that made up the dataset. A freely available public database, intended as a resource for researchers studying the immune response to SARS-CoV-2, is where the repertoires were released. The samples were drawn from two sources: the first 160 participants of the ongoing ImmuneRACE study, and 1,254 subjects contributed by 6 global collaborators. Sample metadata almost always included a de-identified subject ID, COVID-19 status, age in years and sex. Where available, HLA class I and class II types were obtained from metadata supplied by the sample provider rather than from assay-based typing. General findings and caveats noted by the study authors: The amount of clinical and demographic metadata varied by source and participant and was provided uncurated.

In the prospective study, participants were about 18 to 90 years old, resided in about two dozen geographic areas of the United States, and were enrolled through a virtual design. To assign participants to cohorts, the prospective study relied on clinical history that participants themselves reported in a screening survey and a study questionnaire. Each participant in the prospective study had whole blood, serum and a nasopharyngeal or oropharyngeal swab collected by mobile phlebotomists. Over a roughly 2-month period, participants in the prospective study had the option of providing additional blood draws and questionnaires. Before DNA extraction, blood samples from the prospective study were shipped at room temperature or frozen. According to the germline V gene, CDR1 reads MNHEY and CDR2 reads SVGAGI. The CDR3 runs 15 residues from the cysteine to the phenylalanine. The retained sequence is limited to the CDR3, 45 bases, with the frame set at the first base. V is clipped by 7 bases and J by 0 bases, and the sequence between their germline boundaries is 13 bases long.

This sequence originates from a man aged 50-60 years in a cohort exposed to, infected with or recovered from COVID-19 (not recorded which). The chain couples TRBV6-5 to TRBJ1-5; a tentative D call is TRBD1 (6 bases match). The sample was PBMCs or T cells enriched from blood (not recorded which). CDR3 loop: CASTYDRNSNQPQHF. The sequence in DNA is TGTGCCAGCACCTACGACAGGAATAGCAATCAGCCCCAGCATTTT.